This T cell receptor (beta chain) was documented in a study of regulatory T cells in long-lasting Graves disease. Study summary: Those Graves' patients who were newly diagnosed had been on antithyroid drugs under 3 months. Findings and limits, study-wide: Having only a small sample size may have limited accuracy. Favored gene segments in persistent disease were TRBV28, TRBJ1-2 and TRBJ2-5.

Arm-PCR of CDR3 regions with iRepertoire HTBI primers generated TCR beta libraries. In the source study's methods: Taken together, the samples had 50 to 70 TRBV and roughly 14 TRBJ segments identified. Each CDR3 protein gets one entry after TCRdb re-called the multiplex PCR reads with MiXCR. These V and J calls derive from TCRdb rather than the authors' analysis. The data contain hundreds of thousands of distinct CDR3 sequences, about 16% of them seen just once; the ten biggest clones take up about 10%. The length of the CDR3 is 14 residues. V shed 6 bases and J 7 bases; nucleotides not matched to a gene: 11. Germline V gene data show CDR1 as MDHEN and CDR2 as SYDVKM. A note on this clonotype: Its target is unknown. A much larger clonotype is one base distant, so this may be a read error.

The time point was: newly diagnosed GD, antithyroid drugs for less than 3 months. Construction of the TCR library relied on RNA isolated from PBMCs. This sample was also put to use in a study of T cells in Graves' hyperthyroidism and ophthalmopathy.

The clonotype was recovered from a woman aged 25 to 39 with Graves disease. Here the sequenced sample was peripheral blood mononuclear cells (PBMCs), taken at new diagnosis, from a patient treated with antithyroid drugs. The rearrangement links TRBV28 to TRBJ2-7; 8 bases fit TRBD1. The chain's CDR3 is CASRRDRGLIEQYF. CDR3 coding DNA: TGTGCCAGCAGGCGCGACAGGGGTCTCATAGAGCAGTACTTC. Full variable domain (outside the CDR3, taken from reference TRBV28 and TRBJ2-7): DVKVTQSSRYLVKRTGEKVFLECVQDMDHENMFWYRQDPGLGLRLIYFSYDVKMKEKGDIPEGYSVSREKKERFSLILESASTNQTSMYLCASRRDRGLIEQYFGPGTRLTVT.